This T cell receptor (beta chain) was sequenced during a study of blood T cell repertoires in COVID-19. Study-wide background: COVID-19 samples, acute and convalescent, were from the United States, Italy and Spain. PBMCs, B-cell-depleted T cells, or T cells provided the cDNA or gDNA that made up the material.

Under the authors' procedure: The authors estimated nucleated cell counts from reference gene primer amplification. Clones were sequenced by immunoSEQ multiplex PCR, and TCRdb holds only the in-frame ones, with some missing. From that table come the V and J calls and clone size; the DNA was used to work out D and trimming. The profile shows about 110,000 clones, around 80% of them singletons. This clone was detected only once. Trimming took 6 bases from V and 6 from J, leaving 16 bases between them. The CDR3 is 14 amino acids. The germline CDR1 and CDR2 sequences are MNHEY and SMNVEV (reference sequence).

The chain couples TRBV27 to TRBJ2-3, with TRBD2 as a possible D gene (5 bases). The sequence was collected from a human donor in a cohort sampled during active or convalescent COVID-19. Sequencing input: peripheral blood. This CDR3 is CASRAGSPGDTQYF. For the CDR3, the DNA is TGTGCCAGCAGGGCCGGGTCGCCGGGGGATACGCAGTATTTT.